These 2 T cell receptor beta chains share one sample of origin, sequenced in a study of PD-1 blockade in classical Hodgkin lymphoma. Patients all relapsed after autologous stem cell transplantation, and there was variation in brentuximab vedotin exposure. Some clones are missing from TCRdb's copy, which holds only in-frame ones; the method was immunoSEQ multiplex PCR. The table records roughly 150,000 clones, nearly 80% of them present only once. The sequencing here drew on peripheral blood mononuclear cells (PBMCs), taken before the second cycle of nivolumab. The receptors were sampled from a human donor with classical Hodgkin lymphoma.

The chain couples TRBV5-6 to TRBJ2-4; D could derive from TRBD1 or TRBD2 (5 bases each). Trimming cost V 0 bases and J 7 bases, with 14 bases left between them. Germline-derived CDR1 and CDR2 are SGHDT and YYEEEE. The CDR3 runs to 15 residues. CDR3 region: CASSLDVRGWNIQYF. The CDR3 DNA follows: TGTGCCAGCAGCTTGGATGTCCGGGGCTGGAACATTCAGTACTTC.

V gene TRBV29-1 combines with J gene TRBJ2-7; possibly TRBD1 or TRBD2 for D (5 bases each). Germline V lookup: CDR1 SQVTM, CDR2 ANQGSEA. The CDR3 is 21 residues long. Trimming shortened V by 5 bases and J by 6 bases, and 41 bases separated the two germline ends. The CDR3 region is CSVFPGLVVLLGGKRVCEQYF. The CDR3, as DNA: TGCAGCGTTTTCCCCGGACTCGTAGTGTTGCTTGGGGGTAAGAGGGTTTGCGAGCAGTACTTC.